This entry lists 30 T cell receptor beta chains sequenced from one sample in a study of T-cell reconstitution after alpha-beta-depleted transplantation in children. Preparation of the TCRbeta library involved a method that used unique molecular identifiers. TCRdb re-analysed the PCR reads in MiXCR, keeping a single row per CDR3 protein. The table has over 150,000 distinct CDR3 sequences, approximately 6.6% seen once; the top ten hold around 3.1%. The source was PBMCs from the stem cell graft donor, collected from the stem cell graft. These TCRs come from a human donor who donated a stem cell graft to a child with Wiskott-Aldrich syndrome.

CDR3 sequence: CAWSVGPPQPQHF. CDR3 nucleotide sequence: TGTGCCTGGAGTGTTGGCCCTCCTCAGCCCCAGCATTTT. The chain recombines TRBV30 with TRBJ1-5; D is ambiguous. The germline gives CDR1 GTSNPN, CDR2 SVGIG (reference sequence). CDR3 size: 13 residues. Trimming took 0 bases from V and 6 from J, leaving 9 bases between them.

This clonotype has a handful of counts. V and J are TRBV7-8 and TRBJ1-5; 7 bases align to TRBD1. V was pared by 8 bases and J by 1 base, with 8 bases of the junction left unmatched. The CDR3 covers 15 residues. The germline V gene has CDR1 SGHVS and CDR2 FQNEAQ. The CDR3: CASGLGRGSNQPQHF. The CDR3 DNA follows: TGTGCCAGCGGGTTGGGCAGGGGGAGCAATCAGCCCCAGCATTTT. The complete variable domain, with remaining parts taken from reference TRBV7-8 and TRBJ1-5, reads GAGVSQSPRYKVAKRGQDVALRCDPISGHVSLFWYQQALGQGPEFLTYFQNEAQLDKSGLPSDRFFAERPEGSVSTLKIQRTQQEDSAVYLCASGLGRGSNQPQHFGDGTRLSIL.

This clonotype was observed at least ten times. The chain employs TRBV29-1 and TRBJ2-3, with D unclear. The CDR3 has 12 residues. Looked up from germline, CDR1 is SQVTM and CDR2 is ANQGSEA. V was pared by 6 bases and J by 4 bases, with 11 bases between. This CDR3 is CSVDSSADTQYF. For the CDR3, the DNA is TGCAGCGTGGATTCGTCAGCAGATACGCAGTATTTT.

Many counts were recorded for this clonotype. This CDR3 reads CATSRDREWSYNEQFF. The CDR3 DNA follows: TGTGCCACCAGCAGAGATCGGGAGTGGTCCTACAATGAGCAGTTCTTC. The rearrangement joins TRBV15 to TRBJ2-1, with D possibly being TRBD2 (6 bases). The CDR3 has 16 amino acids. V lost 0 bases and J lost 1, with 10 bases in between. Germline assignment: CDR1 LNHNV and CDR2 YYDKDF (reference sequence).

The chain joins TRBV5-1 to TRBJ1-1; 7 nucleotides match TRBD1. The germline CDR1 and CDR2 sequences are SGHRS and YFSETQ. Unmatched junction bases numbered 12, after V lost 1 base and J lost 0 bases. CDR3 length equals 18 residues. CDR3 region: CASSLIGQVQAMNTEAFF. CDR3 DNA: TGCGCCAGCAGCTTGATCGGACAGGTCCAAGCGATGAACACTGAAGCTTTCTTT.

This clonotype was picked up a small number of times. The gene calls are TRBV10-2 and TRBJ2-3; 14 bases fit TRBD2. Germline V gives CDR1 WSHSY, CDR2 SAAADI. This CDR3 has 20 amino acids. The V gene end was trimmed by 0 bases and the J gene end by 4 bases; junction bases not matched to a gene: 12. As DNA, the CDR3 is TGCGCCAGCAGTGAGTCGACTAGCGGGGGGGCCTTTGCTCTCTCAGATACGCAGTATTTT. Translating it yields CASSESTSGGAFALSDTQYF.

This clonotype has a count of ten or more. The V and J genes are TRBV2 and TRBJ2-1; D unresolved. The V gene's germline CDR1 is SNHLY and CDR2 FYNNEI. Trimming removed 5 bases from V and 9 bases from J, with 8 bases in between. The CDR3 length is 11 residues. CDR3: CASSLGFEQFF. The CDR3 DNA reads as TGTGCCAGCAGTCTGGGGTTTGAGCAGTTCTTC.

This clonotype showed up many times. The chain couples TRBV20-1 to TRBJ1-1, with D unclear. The germline gives CDR1 DFQATT, CDR2 SNEGSKA (reference sequence). The CDR3 is 15 amino acids. The CDR3 here is CSVRPILGRGTEAFF. CDR3 coding DNA: TGCAGCGTGCGTCCCATCCTGGGGAGAGGGACTGAAGCTTTCTTT.

This chain connects TRBV7-8 to TRBJ2-1; D remains ambiguous. V gave up 1 base and J gave up 8 bases, with 18 bases separating them. From germline, CDR1 is SGHVS and CDR2 FQNEAQ. The CDR3 is 16 amino acids. The CDR3 sequence: CASSLELGVISDEQFF. The DNA for the CDR3 is TGTGCCAGCAGCTTAGAGCTTGGGGTGATCAGCGATGAGCAGTTCTTC.

This clonotype was found many times. The V gene is TRBV7-6, the J gene TRBJ1-1; no clear D gene. Per germline, CDR1 SGHVS and CDR2 FNYEAQ. V was pared by 2 bases and J by 7 bases, with 8 bases between. The CDR3 consists of 12 residues. CDR3 sequence (DNA): TGTGCCAGCAGCTTATGGGGTGGTGAAGCTTTCTTT. Its translation: CASSLWGGEAFF.

Concerning this clonotype itself: As the CDR3 is not closed by the conserved phenylalanine or tryptophan, this likely results from a read error. The gene calls are TRBV12-3 or TRBV12-4 and TRBJ2-4; D remains ambiguous. V was trimmed by 6 bases and J by 1 base, leaving 7 bases between them. The CDR3 has 13 amino acids. The CDR3 is CASSPTAKNIQYL. CDR3 in DNA: TGTGCCAGCAGCCCCACGGCCAAAAACATTCAGTACCTC.

This clonotype was observed a handful of times. The chain is built from TRBV18 and TRBJ2-7; TRBD1 aligns across 9 bases. The junction had 7 bases not matched to a gene; V was cut back by 3 bases and J by 1 base. This CDR3 has 16 residues. Germline values: CDR1 KGHSH, CDR2 LQKENI. The CDR3 nucleotides read TGTGCCAGCTCACCCCTCGGGACAGGGTTGTCCTACGAGCAGTACTTC. Its protein is CASSPLGTGLSYEQYF.

There are many counts of this clonotype. The chain employs TRBV28 and TRBJ1-5; D remains unclear. The CDR3 has 17 residues. The germline V gene has CDR1 MDHEN and CDR2 SYDVKM. Trimming shortened V by 5 bases and J by 2 bases, and 19 bases separated the two germline ends. The DNA for the CDR3 is TGTGCCAGCAGTGACCCAACAGACCGGTTTGGCAATCAGCCCCAGCATTTT. It is translated as CASSDPTDRFGNQPQHF.

This clonotype was seen at least ten times. At one end the junction does not follow the germline gene, possibly because of a read error. V is TRBV12-3 or TRBV12-4 and J is TRBJ1-1; D is perhaps TRBD1 (5 bases). This CDR3 contains 12 residues. The chain's CDR3 is CASSFSGYPGLF. CDR3 sequence (DNA): TGTGCCAGCAGTTTTAGCGGGTACCCGGGGCTCTTT.

This clonotype occurred many times. The chain employs TRBV20-1 and TRBJ2-2, with D perhaps TRBD2 (6 bases). The germline CDR1 and CDR2 sequences are DFQATT and SNEGSKA (reference sequence). V lost 2 bases and J 7 bases, leaving 17 bases between the germline ends. This CDR3 has 15 amino acids. The CDR3 region is CSARRSVSGVGELFF. The CDR3 DNA is TGCAGTGCTAGAAGAAGCGTATCGGGGGTCGGGGAGCTGTTTTTT.

This clonotype showed up just a few times. The CDR3 sequence: CASSEDRGYGYTF. The CDR3 region has the DNA TGTGCCAGCAGCGAAGACAGGGGGTATGGCTACACCTTC. This chain joins TRBV9 and TRBJ1-2; TRBD1 matches at 9 bases. This CDR3 comprises 13 residues. The germline V gene encodes CDR1 SGDLS and CDR2 YYNGEE. Trimming took 3 bases from V and 5 from J; bases not matched to a gene: 2.

This clonotype was detected many times. The chain links TRBV20-1 to TRBJ1-1, with 11 nucleotides matching TRBD1. CDR1 is DFQATT and CDR2 is SNEGSKA in the germline V gene (reference sequence). After removal of 6 bases from V and 0 bases from J, the junction contained 9 bases not matched to a gene. The length of the CDR3 is 16 residues. CDR3 sequence: CSALRLGQGVNTEAFF. The DNA for the CDR3 is TGCAGTGCGTTAAGACTGGGACAGGGGGTGAACACTGAAGCTTTCTTT.

This clonotype was recorded at least ten times. The chain uses TRBV29-1 and TRBJ1-3; tentative D call: TRBD1 (6 bases). The CDR3 runs 11 residues. V lost 6 bases and J 4 bases, leaving 7 bases between the germline ends. Germline lookup yields CDR1 SQVTM and CDR2 ANQGSEA. The CDR3 spells CSVGTGNTIYF. CDR3 nucleotide sequence: TGCAGCGTGGGGACAGGAAACACCATATATTTT.

V and J are TRBV21-1 and TRBJ2-7; the D call of TRBD1 is as the table states it, not checked on the DNA. TRBV21-1 is a pseudogene segment. The CDR3 consists of 16 residues. CDR3 DNA sequence: TGTGCCAGCAGCCCGCCCCAGGAAAAAAGCTCCTACGAGCAGTACTTC. Its translation is CASSPPQEKSSYEQYF.

This clonotype was detected many times. CDR3: CASSQDGNEQFF. CDR3 sequence (DNA): TGTGCCAGCAGCCAAGACGGCAATGAGCAGTTCTTC. The chain has TRBV3-1 and TRBJ2-1; D is undetermined. CDR3 length equals 12 residues. Germline CDR1 LGHDT, CDR2 YNNKEL (reference sequence). V was trimmed by 0 bases and J by 6 bases, leaving 3 bases between them.

Points on this clonotype: One base away lies a much larger clone, so this may be a sequencing read error. The rearrangement links TRBV11-2 to TRBJ2-1; D is unresolved. The CDR3 covers 16 residues. V was trimmed by 6 bases and J by 6 bases, leaving 21 bases between them. The V gene's germline CDR1 is SGHAT and CDR2 FQNNGV. The CDR3 loop is CASRPAKLALSNEQFF. The DNA for the CDR3 is TGTGCCAGCAGGCCTGCAAAACTGGCCCTTAGCAATGAGCAGTTCTTC.

This clonotype was recorded at least ten times. J is TRBJ1-1 and V is TRBV6-5, with D unresolved. The V end was cut by 1 base, the J end by 1 base, with 13 bases between. CDR1 is MNHEY, CDR2 SVGAGI, per germline. This CDR3 has 16 amino acids. CDR3 protein: CASSYYTGEGNTEAFF. CDR3 in DNA: TGTGCCAGCAGTTACTACACGGGTGAGGGGAACACTGAAGCTTTCTTT.

With regard to this clonotype: A much larger clone differs by one base, so this may be a read error. V usage is TRBV7-8 and J usage is TRBJ2-2; D gene ambiguous. This CDR3 has 13 amino acids. The V end was cut by 0 bases, the J end by 11 bases, with 10 bases between. Germline-derived CDR1 and CDR2 are SGHVS and FQNEAQ. CDR3: CASSLAAAKELFF. The CDR3 DNA reads TGTGCCAGCAGCTTAGCGGCCGCGAAAGAGCTGTTTTTT.

The genes are TRBV14 and TRBJ1-1; a possible D gene is TRBD1 (6 bases). V was pared by 7 bases and J by 0 bases, with 18 bases between. The CDR3 totals 16 residues. CDR1 and CDR2 from the germline V gene are SGHDN and FVKESK. CDR3 protein: CASTPHGGGMNTEAFF. The CDR3 DNA sequence: TGTGCCAGCACCCCACACGGAGGGGGGATGAACACTGAAGCTTTCTTT.

V and J are TRBV11-2 and TRBJ2-1, with 9 positions matching TRBD2. V dropped 4 bases and J dropped 8; count of bases not matched to a gene: 6. Germline CDR1 is SGHAT and CDR2 is FQNNGV. This CDR3 is 14 amino acids long. CDR3: CASSSPAGGDEQFF. The CDR3, as DNA: TGTGCCAGCAGCTCGCCAGCGGGAGGCGATGAGCAGTTCTTC.

This clonotype turned up a few times. V usage is TRBV4-1 and J usage is TRBJ2-7; D possibly corresponds to TRBD1 (6 bases). V shed 2 bases and J shed 2 bases, with 22 bases lying between them. CDR3 length: 18 amino acids. Germline CDR1 reads MGHRA; CDR2 reads YSYEKL. CDR3 sequence (DNA): TGCGCCAGCAGCCAATACCTGTTAGGACCGGACAGAGCCTACGAGCAGTACTTC. Protein product: CASSQYLLGPDRAYEQYF.

This clonotype was seen repeatedly, ten times or more. This chain connects TRBV7-8 to TRBJ1-1; unclear D gene. Germline V lookup: CDR1 SGHVS, CDR2 FQNEAQ. Trimming took off 2 bases at V and 10 bases at J, with 20 bases between the two ends. CDR3 size: 15 residues. The CDR3 DNA is TGTGCCAGCAGCTTATCTGGACCGAGCCCCTCTCGAGCTTTCTTT. It specifies CASSLSGPSPSRAFF.

This clonotype occurred a few times. V and J are TRBV5-1 and TRBJ1-5; D is uncertain. V lost 1 base, J lost 2 bases, and 13 bases lay in between. This CDR3 is 16 amino acids long. The germline gives CDR1 SGHRS, CDR2 YFSETQ. The CDR3 is CASSLLGIFGNQPQHF. The CDR3 DNA sequence: TGCGCCAGCAGCTTGCTGGGTATCTTCGGCAATCAGCCCCAGCATTTT.

This chain joins TRBV6-5 and TRBJ1-2; D unclear. V lost 2 bases to trimming and J lost 8 bases, with 15 bases between them. This CDR3 has 14 residues. CDR1 and CDR2 from the germline V gene are MNHEY and SVGAGI. As DNA, the CDR3 is TGTGCCAGCAGTTACATCTCCGGTGAACGGGGCTACACCTTC. This sequence encodes CASSYISGERGYTF.

This clonotype came up a few times. V and J are TRBV7-9 and TRBJ2-1, with 10 bases identical to TRBD2. V dropped 6 bases and J dropped 8; count of bases not matched to a gene: 13. There are 16 residues in the CDR3. Germline V gives CDR1 SEHNR, CDR2 FQNEAQ (reference sequence). DNA for the CDR3: TGTGCCAGCAGTCCGACCCTAGCGGGGGTTCCCCATGAGCAGTTCTTC. It specifies CASSPTLAGVPHEQFF.